What follows are 8 T cell receptor beta chains derived from one specimen sequenced in a study of blood T cell repertoires in COVID-19. TCRdb's table, derived via immunoSEQ multiplex PCR, lists solely in-frame clones and lacks some. The data contain approximately 100,000 clones, approximately 86% of them seen just once; the ten biggest clones take up 2% to 3%. The sample consisted of PBMCs or T cells enriched from blood (not recorded which). Receptors originate from a woman between 45 and 65 years old who had recovered from COVID-19.

The V and J genes are TRBV5-1 and TRBJ2-7; 8 bases line up with TRBD1. Germline CDR1 SGHRS, CDR2 YFSETQ. V was pared by 6 bases and J by 10 bases, with 15 bases of the junction left unmatched. CDR3 length equals 14 residues. CDR3 loop: CASTPTPGQDLQYF. The CDR3 coding sequence is TGCGCCAGCACCCCCACTCCGGGACAGGACCTTCAGTACTTC. The variable domain in full, with the rest retrieved from reference TRBV5-1 and TRBJ2-7, is KAGVTQTPRYLIKTRGQQVTLSCSPISGHRSVSWYQQTPGQGLQFLFEYFSETQRNKGNFPGRFSGRQFSNSRSEMNVSTLELGDSALYLCASTPTPGQDLQYFGPGTRLTVT.

The chain joins TRBV28 to TRBJ1-6; 9 nucleotides line up with TRBD1. V lost 10 bases to trimming and J lost 6 bases; unmatched junction nucleotides: 7. CDR1 is MDHEN, CDR2 SYDVKM, per germline. The CDR3 sequence is 14 residues long. CDR3 in amino acids: CAILQTGGNSPLHF. In DNA form, the CDR3 reads TGTGCCATCCTGCAGACAGGGGGTAATTCACCCCTCCACTTT.

The V and J genes are TRBV2 and TRBJ1-1, with a tentative D call TRBD1 (5 bases). From germline, CDR1 is SNHLY and CDR2 FYNNEI. CDR3 size: 15 residues. The ends were cut back, 4 bases at V and 0 bases at J, with 12 bases in the middle. The CDR3 is CASSVSRGLNTEAFF. CDR3 bases: TGTGCCAGCAGTGTCTCAAGGGGTTTGAACACTGAAGCTTTCTTT.

The V gene is TRBV6-1, the J gene TRBJ2-7; 10 nucleotides align to TRBD2. This CDR3 comprises 17 residues. The ends lost 2 bases at V and 4 bases at J; junction bases unmatched: 11. Germline loops: CDR1 MNHNS, CDR2 SASEGT. CDR3 in amino acids: CASSERASGSLLYEQYF. DNA for the CDR3: TGTGCCAGCAGTGAAAGGGCTAGCGGGAGTCTTTTATACGAGCAGTACTTC.

The chain combines TRBV28 with TRBJ2-7; 10 nucleotides agree with TRBD1. The CDR3 loop spans 16 amino acids. Germline lookup yields CDR1 MDHEN and CDR2 SYDVKM. The trim removed 4 bases at V and 2 bases at J, leaving 8 bases unmatched. CDR3: CASSSLGTGVAYEQYF. The DNA of the CDR3 is TGTGCCAGCAGTTCGCTCGGGACAGGGGTAGCCTACGAGCAGTACTTC. Using reference TRBV28 and TRBJ2-7 for the parts outside the CDR3, the full variable domain is DVKVTQSSRYLVKRTGEKVFLECVQDMDHENMFWYRQDPGLGLRLIYFSYDVKMKEKGDIPEGYSVSREKKERFSLILESASTNQTSMYLCASSSLGTGVAYEQYFGPGTRLTVT.

The chain couples TRBV20-1 to TRBJ1-5, with D uncertain. The CDR3 has 11 amino acids. V lost 3 bases, J lost 7 bases, and 7 bases lay in between. The germline gives CDR1 DFQATT, CDR2 SNEGSKA (reference sequence). CDR3 protein: CSARSNQPQHF. Written as DNA, the CDR3 is TGCAGTGCTAGGAGTAACCAGCCCCAGCATTTT.

V usage is TRBV2 and J usage is TRBJ2-2; D gene unclear. Trimming cost V 6 bases and J 0 bases, with 11 bases left between them. Germline CDR1 and CDR2: SNHLY and FYNNEI. This CDR3 has 15 amino acids. CDR3 region: CASRIQESNTGELFF. The DNA of the CDR3 is TGTGCCAGCAGGATACAAGAATCGAACACCGGGGAGCTGTTTTTT.

The J gene is TRBJ1-1, the V gene TRBV30; D is unresolved. The CDR3 covers 12 residues. Trimming left V 2 bases short and J 1 base short, with 5 bases between. The germline V gene encodes CDR1 GTSNPN and CDR2 SVGIG (reference sequence). The CDR3 is CAWSPSNTEAFF. DNA of the CDR3: TGTGCCTGGAGTCCTTCGAACACTGAAGCTTTCTTT.